This passage covers 4 T cell receptor beta chains from one sample sequenced in a study of T cell repertoires in cytomegalovirus infection. MiXCR was run by TCRdb on the reads, yielding one entry per CDR3 protein. The sample consists of 200,000 to 250,000 distinct CDR3 sequences, approximately 7% of them appearing once. Sequencing input: PBMCs. The receptors come from a human donor in good health (CMV status not recorded). Some clones in this sample may be carry-over from other donors' samples.

This clonotype was seen at least ten times. V gene TRBV5-1 combines with J gene TRBJ1-2; D is perhaps TRBD1 (6 bases). This CDR3 spans 15 amino acids. V lost 4 bases and J lost 5, with 18 bases in between. Per germline, CDR1 SGHRS and CDR2 YFSETQ. This chain's CDR3 is CASSPAGAGEYGYTF. The CDR3 region has the DNA TGCGCCAGCAGCCCCGCCGGGGCAGGGGAATATGGCTACACCTTC.

In its sample, this clonotype was seen many times. This chain uses TRBV7-9 with TRBJ1-1, with D possibly being TRBD1 (5 bases). The CDR3 spans 15 residues. The germline V and J ends were trimmed by 1 base and 7 bases, with 16 bases remaining between them. Germline assignment: CDR1 SEHNR and CDR2 FQNEAQ (reference sequence). The CDR3 DNA follows: TGTGCCAGCAGCTTAGTAGGGACTCCGAGGGGTGAAGCTTTCTTT. It is translated as CASSLVGTPRGEAFF.

This clonotype has ten or more counts. The chain has TRBV6-5 and TRBJ2-1; TRBD2 matches 10 bases. After removal of 5 bases from V and 1 base from J, the junction contained 14 bases not matched to a gene. The CDR3 has 19 residues. In germline, CDR1 is MNHEY, CDR2 SVGAGI. The CDR3: CASSAPGLATQRSYNEQFF. The CDR3 DNA reads as TGTGCCAGCAGTGCCCCGGGACTAGCGACCCAGAGGTCCTACAATGAGCAGTTCTTC.

This clonotype came up many times. The chain combines TRBV29-1 with TRBJ2-5, with a possible D match to TRBD2 (7 bases). The CDR3 is made up of 14 amino acids. Trimming stripped 7 bases from V and 5 bases from J, with 20 bases between. CDR1 is SQVTM and CDR2 is ANQGSEA in the germline V gene. CDR3: CSGKYGGPGETQYF. The CDR3 region has the DNA TGCAGCGGAAAATACGGGGGGCCCGGGGAGACCCAGTACTTC.